The source of this T cell receptor beta chain is a study of blood T cell repertoires in COVID-19. For the study at large: COVID-19 samples collected from the United States, Italy and Spain covered acute and convalescent phases. Sample material is recorded as cDNA or gDNA derived from T cells, B-cell-depleted T cells, or PBMCs.

Patients in Seattle were enrolled during active infection, then followed longitudinally. Original analysis: Scientists estimated how many nucleated cells there were by amplifying reference gene primers. Clones were sequenced by immunoSEQ multiplex PCR, and TCRdb holds only the in-frame ones, with some missing. V and J calls and clone size are copied from that table; D and trimming were computed from the DNA. Of fewer than 55,000 clones listed, 80% to 85% are singletons. The sample taken for sequencing was peripheral blood. The TCR sequence derives from a woman of 80 years or more with COVID-19, enrolled during active disease.

Here the CDR3 DNA reads TGTGCCAGCAGTTTACAGGGAACCCGGCCAGGAGATACGCAGTATTTT. Amino acid sequence: CASSLQGTRPGDTQYF. The rearrangement uses TRBV27 and TRBJ2-3; maybe TRBD1 (5 bases). The CDR3 spans 16 residues. Germline V gene sequence: CDR1 MNHEY, CDR2 SMNVEV (reference sequence). V lost 2 bases, J lost 5 bases, and 17 bases lay in between.